These 2 T cell receptor beta chains came from one sample sequenced in a study of blood T cell repertoires in COVID-19. Using immunoSEQ multiplex PCR, the repertoire was profiled, and TCRdb retains in-frame clones only, with some absent. Among 120,000 or so clones, about four fifths were seen once, and the ten largest hold around 13%. The sample taken for sequencing was peripheral blood. The receptors originated from a woman aged 30 to 39 who had recovered from COVID-19.

The table lists this clone with a few counts. V usage is TRBV7-9 and J usage is TRBJ2-1, with 12 positions matching TRBD2. CDR1 is SEHNR and CDR2 is FQNEAQ in the germline V gene (reference sequence). V was clipped by 3 bases and J by 1 base; unmatched bases: 10. CDR3 length: 19 residues. This chain's CDR3 is CASSFVPSGLAGSYNEQFF. CDR3 sequence (DNA): TGTGCCAGCAGCTTCGTTCCCTCTGGACTAGCGGGGTCCTACAATGAGCAGTTCTTC.

This clone showed up many times. This chain joins TRBV29-1 and TRBJ2-1; 8 bases line up with TRBD2. Germline V lookup: CDR1 SQVTM, CDR2 ANQGSEA. The CDR3 spans 16 residues. After removal of 6 bases from V and 8 bases from J, the junction contained 18 bases not matched to a gene. In DNA, the CDR3 is TGCAGCGTCGGGGGTAGCGGGGCCAGGACGAGGGATGAGCAGTTCTTC. This encodes CSVGGSGARTRDEQFF.